The T cell receptor beta chain described here comes from a study of T-cell reconstitution after alpha-beta-depleted transplantation in children (dated by TCRdb to about 2016). A note on the overall study: T-cell immune reconstitution after TCRalphabeta/CD19-depleted allogeneic hematopoietic cell transplantation in children was quantitatively tracked in the study by means of TCR repertoire profiling.

The receptor library was made with PCR. The sequencer listed for this sample is Illumina HiSeq 2500. Molecular barcoding was employed in the preparation of TCR libraries, with unique molecular identifiers being used to normalize TCRbeta repertoire quantification. TCRdb reprocessing: public reads trimmed at Q25 with fastp, clones called with MiXCR, in-frame beta chains kept. Under each unique CDR3 protein, matching rows form one entry showing the most common genes and DNA. This sample has roughly 590,000 distinct CDR3 sequences in its table, and around 17% of those were observed once. The leading ten clones occupy 0.85% to 1.3% of the sample. This clonotype was found a few times. This clone's antigen is unknown. Base qualities are not recorded, but no much larger clone differs from it by a single base. CDR1 and CDR2, looked up from the germline V gene (reference sequence), are DFQATT and SNEGSKA. Measured from the cysteine to the phenylalanine, the CDR3 is 17 residues long. Left in the record is the CDR3 DNA by itself, 51 bases read in frame from the first base. Ends trimmed: V by 0 bases, J by 5 bases; bases unmatched to a gene: 10.

The input for sequencing was PBMCs from the stem cell graft donor, taken from the stem cell graft. The sequence was obtained from a human donor who donated a stem cell graft to a child with acute myeloid leukemia. Rearrangement joined TRBV20-1 to TRBJ2-1, with 10 bases matching TRBD2. The CDR3: CSARDAAPSGRNNEQFF. The DNA sequence is given as TGCAGTGCTAGAGATGCGGCCCCTAGCGGGAGAAACAATGAGCAGTTCTTC.